This T cell receptor beta chain was recovered during a study of blood T cell repertoires in COVID-19. Overall study context: The study drew acute and convalescent COVID-19 samples from the United States, Italy and Spain.

Sequenced by immunoSEQ multiplex PCR; TCRdb stores in-frame clones only, minus some. The sample contains more than 150,000 clones, 84% of which appear only once. This CDR3 has 19 residues. Germline V gene lookup returns CDR1 MNHNS and CDR2 SASEGT. Trimming shortened V by 3 bases and J by 1 base, and 25 bases separated the two germline ends. This clone was seen more than once but under ten times. The TCR originated in a man younger than 35 with active or convalescent COVID-19. V and J are TRBV6-1 and TRBJ2-7; tentatively, D is TRBD2 (7 bases). Sequencing was performed on peripheral blood. The DNA of the CDR3 is TGTGCCAGCAGTGATCGCGGGGGCGGGGGTTATAGGAAGTCCTACGAGCAGTACTTC. As protein: CASSDRGGGGYRKSYEQYF.